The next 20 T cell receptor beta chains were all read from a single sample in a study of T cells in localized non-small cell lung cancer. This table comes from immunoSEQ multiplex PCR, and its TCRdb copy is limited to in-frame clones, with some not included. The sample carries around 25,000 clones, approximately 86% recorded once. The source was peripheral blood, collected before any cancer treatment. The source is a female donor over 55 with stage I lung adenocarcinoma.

CDR3 sequence reads: CASTLGTSGLYEQYF. The CDR3 coding sequence is TGTGCCAGCACCCTCGGGACTAGCGGGTTATACGAGCAGTACTTC. The J gene is TRBJ2-7, the V gene TRBV28; TRBD2 aligns across 12 bases. In germline, CDR1 is MDHEN, CDR2 SYDVKM. J was trimmed by 4 bases and V by 7 bases; bases with no gene match: 8. This CDR3 region has 15 residues.

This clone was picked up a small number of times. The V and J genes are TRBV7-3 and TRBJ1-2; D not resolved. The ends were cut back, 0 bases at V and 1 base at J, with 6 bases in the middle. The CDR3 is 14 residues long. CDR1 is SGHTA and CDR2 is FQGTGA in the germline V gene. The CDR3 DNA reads TGTGCCAGCAGCTTAACCGGGAGTAACTATGGCTACACCTTC. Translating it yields CASSLTGSNYGYTF.

CDR3 nucleotide sequence: TGTGCCAGCAGCTTGGTCGTAGACCGGTGGACTGAAGCTTTCTTT. Its protein product is CASSLVVDRWTEAFF. The rearrangement uses TRBV5-4 and TRBJ1-1; no clear D gene. CDR1 SGHNT and CDR2 YYREEE come from the germline V gene (reference sequence). The CDR3 sequence is 15 residues long. The ends were cut back, 0 bases at V and 5 bases at J, with 14 bases in the middle.

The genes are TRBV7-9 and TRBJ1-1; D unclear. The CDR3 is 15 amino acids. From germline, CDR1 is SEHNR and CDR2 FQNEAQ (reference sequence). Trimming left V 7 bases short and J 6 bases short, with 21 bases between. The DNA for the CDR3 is TGTGCCAGCACTTCCGAGAGAAGGAGTATCCCTGAAGCTTTCTTT. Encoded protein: CASTSERRSIPEAFF.

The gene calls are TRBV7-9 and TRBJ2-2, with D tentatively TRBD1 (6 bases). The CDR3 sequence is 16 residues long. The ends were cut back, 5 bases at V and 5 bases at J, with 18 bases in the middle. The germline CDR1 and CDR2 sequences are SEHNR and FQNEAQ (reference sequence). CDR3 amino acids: CASSGQTGSGTGELFF. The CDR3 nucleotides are TGTGCCAGCAGCGGGCAAACAGGGAGTGGGACCGGGGAGCTGTTTTTT.

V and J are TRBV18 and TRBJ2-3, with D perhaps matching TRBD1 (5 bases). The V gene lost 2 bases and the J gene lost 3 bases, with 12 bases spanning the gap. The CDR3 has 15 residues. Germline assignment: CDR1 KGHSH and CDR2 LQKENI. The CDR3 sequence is CASSPRGLGTDTQYF. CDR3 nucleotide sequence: TGTGCCAGCTCACCAAGGGGCCTAGGGACAGATACGCAGTATTTT.

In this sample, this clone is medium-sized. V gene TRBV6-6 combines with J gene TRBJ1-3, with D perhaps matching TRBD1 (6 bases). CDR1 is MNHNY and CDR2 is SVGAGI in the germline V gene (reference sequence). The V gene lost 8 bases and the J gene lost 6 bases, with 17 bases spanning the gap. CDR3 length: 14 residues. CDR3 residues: CASGEQQGTNTIYF. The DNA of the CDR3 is TGTGCCAGCGGCGAACAACAGGGTACAAACACCATATATTTT.

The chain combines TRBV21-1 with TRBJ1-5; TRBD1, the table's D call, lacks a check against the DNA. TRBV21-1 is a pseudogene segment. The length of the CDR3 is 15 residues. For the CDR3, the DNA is TGTGCCAGCAGCAAAAGTCGGCAGGGAAATCAGCCCCAGCATTTT. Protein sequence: CASSKSRQGNQPQHF.

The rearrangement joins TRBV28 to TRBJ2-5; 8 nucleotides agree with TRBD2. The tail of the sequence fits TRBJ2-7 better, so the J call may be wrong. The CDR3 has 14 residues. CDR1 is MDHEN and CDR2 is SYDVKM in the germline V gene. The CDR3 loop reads CASRGAGESYEQYF. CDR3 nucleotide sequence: TGTGCCAGCAGAGGAGCGGGAGAGTCTTACGAGCAGTACTTC.

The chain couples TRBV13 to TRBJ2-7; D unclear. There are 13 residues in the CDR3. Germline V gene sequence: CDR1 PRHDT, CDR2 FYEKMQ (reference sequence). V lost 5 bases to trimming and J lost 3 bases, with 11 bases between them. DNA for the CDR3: TGTGCCAGCAGCGGGCCCCTATACTACGAGCAGTACTTC. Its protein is CASSGPLYYEQYF.

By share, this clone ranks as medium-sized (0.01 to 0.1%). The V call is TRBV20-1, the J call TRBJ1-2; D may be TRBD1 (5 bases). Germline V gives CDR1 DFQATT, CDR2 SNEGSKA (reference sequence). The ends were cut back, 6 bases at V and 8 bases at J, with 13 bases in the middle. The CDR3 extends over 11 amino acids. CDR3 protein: CSAGRAGGYTF. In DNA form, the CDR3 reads TGCAGTGCCGGCAGGGCGGGAGGCTACACCTTC.

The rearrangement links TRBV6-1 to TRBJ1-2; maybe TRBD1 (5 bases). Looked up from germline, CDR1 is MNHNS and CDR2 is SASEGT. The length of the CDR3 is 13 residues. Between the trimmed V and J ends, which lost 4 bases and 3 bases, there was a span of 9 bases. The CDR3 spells CASSATVYYGYTF. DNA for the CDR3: TGTGCCAGCAGTGCGACAGTTTACTATGGCTACACCTTC.

CDR3 DNA sequence: TGTGCCAGCATTGGCTTACAGGGGAGGAATGGCTACACCTTC. Amino acid sequence: CASIGLQGRNGYTF. The gene calls are TRBV2 and TRBJ1-2; TRBD1 matches at 7 bases. The germline gives CDR1 SNHLY, CDR2 FYNNEI. The CDR3 is made up of 14 amino acids. Trimming took 7 bases from V and 6 from J; bases not matched to a gene: 11.

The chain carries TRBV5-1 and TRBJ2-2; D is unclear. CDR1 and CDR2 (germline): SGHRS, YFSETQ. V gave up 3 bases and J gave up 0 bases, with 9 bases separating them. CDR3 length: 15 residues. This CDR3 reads CASSYGDSNTGELFF. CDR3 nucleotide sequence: TGCGCCAGCAGCTATGGGGATTCGAACACCGGGGAGCTGTTTTTT.

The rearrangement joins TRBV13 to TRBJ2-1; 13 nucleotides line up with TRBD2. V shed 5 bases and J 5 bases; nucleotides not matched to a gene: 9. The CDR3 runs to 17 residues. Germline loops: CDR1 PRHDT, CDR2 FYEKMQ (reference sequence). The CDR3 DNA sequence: TGTGCCAGCAGCGTTAGGGGGGGACTAGCGGGAAACAATGAGCAGTTCTTC. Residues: CASSVRGGLAGNNEQFF.

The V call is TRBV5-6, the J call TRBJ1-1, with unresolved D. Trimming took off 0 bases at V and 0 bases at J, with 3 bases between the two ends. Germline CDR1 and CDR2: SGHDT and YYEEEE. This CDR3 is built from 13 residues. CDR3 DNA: TGTGCCAGCAGCTTGGAGCTGAACACTGAAGCTTTCTTT. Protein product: CASSLELNTEAFF. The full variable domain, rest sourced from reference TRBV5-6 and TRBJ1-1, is DAGVTQSPTHLIKTRGQQVTLRCSPKSGHDTVSWYQQALGQGPQFIFQYYEEEERQRGNFPDRFSGHQFPNYSSELNVNALLLGDSALYLCASSLELNTEAFFGQGTRLTVV.

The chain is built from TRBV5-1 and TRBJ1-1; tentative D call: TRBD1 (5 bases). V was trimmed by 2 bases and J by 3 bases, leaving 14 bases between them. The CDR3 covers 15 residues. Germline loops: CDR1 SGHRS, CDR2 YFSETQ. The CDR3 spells CASSLSGQGYTEAFF. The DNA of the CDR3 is TGCGCCAGCAGCTTAAGTGGGCAGGGATACACTGAAGCTTTCTTT.

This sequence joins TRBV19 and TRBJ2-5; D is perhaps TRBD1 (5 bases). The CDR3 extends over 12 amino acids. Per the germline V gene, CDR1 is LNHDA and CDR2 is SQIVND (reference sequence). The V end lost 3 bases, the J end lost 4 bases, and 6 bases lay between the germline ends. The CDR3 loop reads CASSMQGETQYF. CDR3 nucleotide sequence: TGTGCCAGTAGTATGCAGGGAGAGACCCAGTACTTC.

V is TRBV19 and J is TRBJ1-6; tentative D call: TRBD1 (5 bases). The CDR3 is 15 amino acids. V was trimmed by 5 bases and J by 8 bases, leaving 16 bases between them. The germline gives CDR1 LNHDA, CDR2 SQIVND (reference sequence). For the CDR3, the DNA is TGTGCCAGTAGTTCCAGACAGCTCGGGGATTCACCCCTCCACTTT. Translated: CASSSRQLGDSPLHF.

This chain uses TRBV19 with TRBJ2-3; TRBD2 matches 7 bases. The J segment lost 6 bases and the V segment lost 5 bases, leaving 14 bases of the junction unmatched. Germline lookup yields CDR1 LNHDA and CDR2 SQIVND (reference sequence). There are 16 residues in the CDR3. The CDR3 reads CASSHTGGFNTDTQYF. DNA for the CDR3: TGTGCCAGTAGTCATACCGGGGGGTTCAATACGGATACGCAGTATTTT.